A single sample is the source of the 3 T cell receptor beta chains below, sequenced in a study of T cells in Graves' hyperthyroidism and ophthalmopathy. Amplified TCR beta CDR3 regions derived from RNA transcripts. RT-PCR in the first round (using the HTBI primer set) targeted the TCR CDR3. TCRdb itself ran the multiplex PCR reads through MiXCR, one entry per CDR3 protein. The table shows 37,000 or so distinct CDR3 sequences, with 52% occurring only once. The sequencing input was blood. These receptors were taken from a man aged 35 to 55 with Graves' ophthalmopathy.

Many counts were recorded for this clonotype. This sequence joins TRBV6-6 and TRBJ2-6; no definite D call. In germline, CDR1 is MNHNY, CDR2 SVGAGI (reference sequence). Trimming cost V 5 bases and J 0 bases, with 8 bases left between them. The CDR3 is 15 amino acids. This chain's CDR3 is CASSPPDSGANVLTF. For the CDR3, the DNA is TGTGCCAGCAGTCCCCCGGACTCTGGGGCCAACGTCCTGACTTTC.

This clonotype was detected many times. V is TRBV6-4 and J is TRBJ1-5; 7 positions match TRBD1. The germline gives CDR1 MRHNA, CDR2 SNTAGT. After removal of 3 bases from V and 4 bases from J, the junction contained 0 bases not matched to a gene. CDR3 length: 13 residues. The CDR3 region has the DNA TGTGCCAGCAGTGAACAGGGGAATCAGCCCCAGCATTTT. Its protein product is CASSEQGNQPQHF.

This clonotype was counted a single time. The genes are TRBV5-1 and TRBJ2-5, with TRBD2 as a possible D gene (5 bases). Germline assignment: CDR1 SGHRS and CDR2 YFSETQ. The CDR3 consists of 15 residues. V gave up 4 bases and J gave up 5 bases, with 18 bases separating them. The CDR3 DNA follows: TGCGCCAGCAGCCCAGGACTGGTATTCGGGGAGACCCAGTACTTC. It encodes CASSPGLVFGETQYF.